This T cell receptor beta chain derives from a study of graft-versus-host responses after intestinal transplantation. To note about this clone: Its antigen remains unidentified.

Clones were sequenced by immunoSEQ multiplex PCR, and TCRdb holds only the in-frame ones, with some missing. The data show about 51,000 clones, with approximately 96% seen just once and around 0.25% held by the top ten. Germline V lookup: CDR1 MGHRA, CDR2 YSYEKL. The CDR3 runs 17 residues. The ends lost 2 bases at V and 7 bases at J; junction bases unmatched: 15. The chain recombines TRBV4-1 with TRBJ1-2; 8 bases fit TRBD1. This TCR derives from a human donor who was the organ donor for an intestinal transplant. This sample comprised unstimulated CD8+ T cells sorted from spleen or lymph node cells, obtained before transplant. The CDR3 loop reads CASSQIGQGVPSGGYTF. The CDR3 coding sequence is TGCGCCAGCAGCCAAATTGGACAGGGAGTCCCCTCAGGTGGCTACACCTTC.